Described below is a single T cell receptor beta chain sequence and its context. Sequenced by immunoSEQ multiplex PCR; TCRdb stores in-frame clones only, minus some. This sample has under 550,000 clones, with roughly 90% found just once. Noted treatment: around 19 received Ad26.COV2.S at low or high dose, single or two shots; about 5 received placebo; per-sample allocation not given. Sampling happened 63 days after the first vaccine or placebo injection. This entry comes from a study of Ad26.COV2.S vaccination and SARS-CoV-2 variants. Germline V gene sequence: CDR1 SGHDT, CDR2 YYEEEE. CDR3 length equals 15 residues. J lost 8 bases, V lost 5 bases, and 9 bases had no gene match.

The V and J genes are TRBV5-6 and TRBJ1-6, with 8 bases fitting TRBD1. This TCR derives from a person between 18 and 60 years old who received the Ad26.COV2.S COVID-19 vaccine or a placebo. Sequenced material: peripheral blood, taken in a trial of Ad26.COV2.S vaccine versus placebo. CDR3 loop: CASRDLGQGHSPLHF. CDR3 DNA sequence: TGTGCCAGCAGGGATCTCGGACAGGGTCATTCACCCCTCCACTTT. Looking up the rest from reference TRBV5-6 and TRBJ1-6 gives the full variable domain: DAGVTQSPTHLIKTRGQQVTLRCSPKSGHDTVSWYQQALGQGPQFIFQYYEEEERQRGNFPDRFSGHQFPNYSSELNVNALLLGDSALYLCASRDLGQGHSPLHFGNGTRLTVT.